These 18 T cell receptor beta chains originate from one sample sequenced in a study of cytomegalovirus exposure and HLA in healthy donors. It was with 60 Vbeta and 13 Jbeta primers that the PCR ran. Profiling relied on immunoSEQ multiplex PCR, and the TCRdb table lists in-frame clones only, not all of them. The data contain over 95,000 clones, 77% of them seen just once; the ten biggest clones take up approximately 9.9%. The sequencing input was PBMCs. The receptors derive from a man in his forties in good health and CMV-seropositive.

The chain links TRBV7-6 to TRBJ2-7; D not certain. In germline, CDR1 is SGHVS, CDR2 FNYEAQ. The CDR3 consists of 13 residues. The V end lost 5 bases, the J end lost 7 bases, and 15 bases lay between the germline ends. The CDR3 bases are TGTGCCAGCAGCCAATCCCAGACTCGGGAGCAGTACTTC. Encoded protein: CASSQSQTREQYF.

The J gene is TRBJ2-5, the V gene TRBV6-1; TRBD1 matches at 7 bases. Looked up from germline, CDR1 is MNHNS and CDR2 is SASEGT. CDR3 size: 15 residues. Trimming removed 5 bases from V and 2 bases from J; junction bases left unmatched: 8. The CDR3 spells CASSRLPGQQETQYF. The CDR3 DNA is TGTGCCAGCAGTCGGCTCCCGGGACAGCAAGAGACCCAGTACTTC.

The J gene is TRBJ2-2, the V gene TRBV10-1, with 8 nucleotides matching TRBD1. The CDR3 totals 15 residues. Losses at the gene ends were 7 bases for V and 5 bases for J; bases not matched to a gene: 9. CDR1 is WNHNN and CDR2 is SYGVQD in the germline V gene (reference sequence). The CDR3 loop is CASTSPGGDTGELFF. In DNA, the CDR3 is TGCGCCAGCACCTCCCCAGGGGGCGATACCGGGGAGCTGTTTTTT.

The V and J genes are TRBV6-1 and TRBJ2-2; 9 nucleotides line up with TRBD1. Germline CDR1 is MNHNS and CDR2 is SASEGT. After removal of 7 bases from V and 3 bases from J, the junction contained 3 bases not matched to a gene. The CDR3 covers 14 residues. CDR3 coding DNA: TGTGCCAGCACACAGGGGGCATACACCGGGGAGCTGTTTTTT. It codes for CASTQGAYTGELFF.

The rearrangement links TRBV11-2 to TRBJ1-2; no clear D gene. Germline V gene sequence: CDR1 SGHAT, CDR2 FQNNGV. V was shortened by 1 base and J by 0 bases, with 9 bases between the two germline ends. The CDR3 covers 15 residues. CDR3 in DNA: TGTGCCAGCAGCTTAGGCTCACAATCTAACTATGGCTACACCTTC. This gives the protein CASSLGSQSNYGYTF.

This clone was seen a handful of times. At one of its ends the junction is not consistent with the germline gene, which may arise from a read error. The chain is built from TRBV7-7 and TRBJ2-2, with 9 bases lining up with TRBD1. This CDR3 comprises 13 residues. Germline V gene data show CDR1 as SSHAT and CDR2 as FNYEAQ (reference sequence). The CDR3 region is CASTGQGTGELFF. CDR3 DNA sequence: TGTGCTAGCACGGGACAGGGAACCGGGGAGCTGTTTTTT. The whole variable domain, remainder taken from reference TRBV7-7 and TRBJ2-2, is GAGVSQSPRYKVTKRGQDVTLRCDPISSHATLYWYQQALGQGPEFLTYFNYEAQPDKSGLPSDRFSAERPEGSISTLTIQRTEQRDSAMYRCASTGQGTGELFFGEGSRLTVL.

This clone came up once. DNA of the CDR3: TGTGCCAGCAGTGGACATAACAGGGCCCGAGGAACCGGGGAGCTGTTTTTT. Its translation: CASSGHNRARGTGELFF. The V and J genes are TRBV6-1 and TRBJ2-2, with D perhaps TRBD1 (6 bases). Germline V gives CDR1 MNHNS, CDR2 SASEGT. This CDR3 has 17 amino acids. The ends were cut back, 4 bases at V and 5 bases at J, with 20 bases in the middle.

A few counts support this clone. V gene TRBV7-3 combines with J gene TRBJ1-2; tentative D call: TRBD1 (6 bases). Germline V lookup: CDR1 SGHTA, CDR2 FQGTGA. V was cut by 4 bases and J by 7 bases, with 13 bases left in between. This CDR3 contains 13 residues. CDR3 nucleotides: TGTGCCAGCAGCTCTACAGGGCTGGGTGGCTACACCTTC. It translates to CASSSTGLGGYTF. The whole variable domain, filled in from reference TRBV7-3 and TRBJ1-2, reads GAGVSQTPSNKVTEKGKYVELRCDPISGHTALYWYRQSLGQGPEFLIYFQGTGAADDSGLPNDRFFAVRPEGSVSTLKIQRTERGDSAVYLCASSSTGLGGYTFGSGTRLTVV.

The CDR3 sequence: CASSQRDTTPYEQYF. The CDR3 DNA reads TGCGCCAGCAGCCAGAGGGACACGACGCCCTACGAGCAGTACTTC. The chain carries TRBV4-1 and TRBJ2-7; maybe TRBD1 (6 bases). The ends were cut back, 3 bases at V and 2 bases at J, with 14 bases in the middle. The CDR3 runs 15 residues. In germline, CDR1 is MGHRA, CDR2 YSYEKL.

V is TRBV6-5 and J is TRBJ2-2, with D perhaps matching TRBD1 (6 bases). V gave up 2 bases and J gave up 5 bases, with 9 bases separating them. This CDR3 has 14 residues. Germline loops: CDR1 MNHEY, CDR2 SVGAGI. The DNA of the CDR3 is TGTGCCAGCAGTTACGCAGGGGTGACCGGGGAGCTGTTTTTT. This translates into CASSYAGVTGELFF.

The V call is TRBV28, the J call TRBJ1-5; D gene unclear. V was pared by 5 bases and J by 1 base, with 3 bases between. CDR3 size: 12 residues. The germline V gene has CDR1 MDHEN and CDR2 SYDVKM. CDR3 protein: CASSESNQPQHF. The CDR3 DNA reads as TGTGCCAGCAGTGAGAGCAATCAGCCCCAGCATTTT.

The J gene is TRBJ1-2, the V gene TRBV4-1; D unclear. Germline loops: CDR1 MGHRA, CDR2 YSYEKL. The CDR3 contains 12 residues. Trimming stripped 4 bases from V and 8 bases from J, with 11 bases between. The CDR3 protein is CASSPVGEGYTF. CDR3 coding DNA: TGCGCCAGCAGCCCAGTCGGGGAGGGCTACACCTTC.

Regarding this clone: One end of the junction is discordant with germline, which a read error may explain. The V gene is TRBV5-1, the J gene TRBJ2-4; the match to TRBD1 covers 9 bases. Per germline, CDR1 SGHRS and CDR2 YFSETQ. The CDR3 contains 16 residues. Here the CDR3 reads CVSSLATGGDYPIQYF. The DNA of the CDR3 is TGCGTCAGCAGCTTGGCAACAGGGGGCGATTATCCCATTCAGTACTTC.

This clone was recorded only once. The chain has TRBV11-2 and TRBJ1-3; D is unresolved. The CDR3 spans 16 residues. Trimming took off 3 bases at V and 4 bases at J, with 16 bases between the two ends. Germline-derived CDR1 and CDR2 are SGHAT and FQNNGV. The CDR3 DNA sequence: TGTGCCAGCAGCTTGGGTGTATGGGGAGACGGAAACACCATATATTTT. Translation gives CASSLGVWGDGNTIYF.

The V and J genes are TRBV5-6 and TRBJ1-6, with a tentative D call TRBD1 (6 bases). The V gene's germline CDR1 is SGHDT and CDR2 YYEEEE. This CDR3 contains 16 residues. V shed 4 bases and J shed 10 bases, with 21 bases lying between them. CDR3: CASSPGGASGFSPLHF. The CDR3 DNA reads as TGTGCCAGCAGCCCGGGGGGGGCCTCGGGGTTCTCACCCCTCCACTTT.

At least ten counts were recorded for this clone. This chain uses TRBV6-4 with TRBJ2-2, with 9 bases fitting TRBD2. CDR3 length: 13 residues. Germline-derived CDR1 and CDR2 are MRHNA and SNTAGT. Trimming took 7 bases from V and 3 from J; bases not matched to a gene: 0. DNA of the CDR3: TGTGCCAGCACTAGCGGGGACACCGGGGAGCTGTTTTTT. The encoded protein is CASTSGDTGELFF.

This CDR3 reads CASSPGGKTYEQYF. Written as DNA, the CDR3 is TGTGCCAGCTCACCAGGGGGGAAGACCTACGAGCAGTACTTC. This rearrangement joins TRBV18 to TRBJ2-5; D is possibly TRBD2 (6 bases). The closer fit of TRBJ2-7 to the DNA end suggests the J call may be wrong. Germline V lookup: CDR1 KGHSH, CDR2 LQKENI. The CDR3 loop spans 14 amino acids.

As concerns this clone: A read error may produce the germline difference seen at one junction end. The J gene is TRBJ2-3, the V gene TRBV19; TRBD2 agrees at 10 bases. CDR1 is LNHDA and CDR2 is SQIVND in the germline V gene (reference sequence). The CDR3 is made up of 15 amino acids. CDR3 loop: CAGSVLAGLTDTQYF. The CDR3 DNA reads TGTGCCGGTAGTGTACTAGCGGGACTCACAGATACGCAGTATTTT.